The sequence of this TCR beta chain was determined in a study of T-cell memory formation after mild COVID-19. Study-wide results and caveats: The study found balanced CD4/CD8 in clones contracting day 15 to 85 and a CD4+ lean in later expanders. Whether second-wave clones peaking at day 37 were SARS-CoV-2 specific went unconfirmed.

Trimming left V 0 bases short and J 4 bases short, with 10 bases between. Germline V gives CDR1 SGHRS, CDR2 YFSETQ. The CDR3 is made up of 14 amino acids. Sample barcodes and UMIs were carried by the TCR alpha and TCR beta cDNA libraries that 5'RACE generated with constant-segment primers. TCRdb used MiXCR to reprocess the 5' RACE reads, holding one entry per CDR3 protein. The sample has fewer than 200,000 distinct CDR3 sequences, about 18% seen once; the top ten hold 3% to 4.5%. A word on this clonotype: The antigen is unknown.

This chain connects TRBV5-1 to TRBJ1-2; D remains unclear. The sequence was obtained from a man between 18 and 35 years old who had mild COVID-19 (a few samples of this study predate the infection). Cell type and time point are not known. The sequenced material came from PBMCs or a T cell subset sorted from them (not recorded which). CDR3 protein: CASSLDNGPYGYTF. DNA of the CDR3: TGCGCCAGCAGCTTGGATAATGGCCCCTATGGCTACACCTTC. The complete variable domain, with remaining parts taken from reference TRBV5-1 and TRBJ1-2, reads KAGVTQTPRYLIKTRGQQVTLSCSPISGHRSVSWYQQTPGQGLQFLFEYFSETQRNKGNFPGRFSGRQFSNSRSEMNVSTLELGDSALYLCASSLDNGPYGYTFGSGTRLTVV.